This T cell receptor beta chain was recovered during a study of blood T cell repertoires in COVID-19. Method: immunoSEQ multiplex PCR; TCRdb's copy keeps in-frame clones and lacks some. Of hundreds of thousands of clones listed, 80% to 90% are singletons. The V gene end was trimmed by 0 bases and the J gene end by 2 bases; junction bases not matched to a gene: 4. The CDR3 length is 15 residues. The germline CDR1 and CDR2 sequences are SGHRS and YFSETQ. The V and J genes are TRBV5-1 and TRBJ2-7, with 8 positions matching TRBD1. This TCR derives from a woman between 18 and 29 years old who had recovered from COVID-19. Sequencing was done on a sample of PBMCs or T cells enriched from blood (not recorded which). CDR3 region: CASSLVGTGTYEQYF. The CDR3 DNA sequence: TGCGCCAGCAGCTTGGTTGGGACAGGAACCTACGAGCAGTACTTC.